This paragraph covers one T cell receptor beta chain sequence. The target of this receptor is not known. There are no base qualities to consult, and no much larger clone falls within one base. Using the deep immunoSEQ assay, multiplex PCR amplified TCR CDR3 regions from genomic DNA. Extracted genomic DNA from each cell subset was distributed evenly across all wells of several immunoSEQ 96-well plates, and each plate was treated as a replicate. For sorted subsets, around 200 ng genomic DNA, equal to about 30,000 T cell genomes, was loaded into each replicate PCR. Purified libraries were measured with a Qubit 3.0 fluorometer, size-checked on a Bioanalyzer 2100, and measured again with the KAPA Library Quantification kit. Every immunoSEQ 96-well plate was sequenced on a separate single-read 150-cycle Illumina NextSeq 550 flow cell. From the authors' description of their analysis: The immunoSEQ output contained only junctional sequences without quality scores, so filtering could not match that applied to full-length reads. Sequences were annotated with PyIR, a Python wrapper for IgBLAST v1.9, and V/J genes and CDR3 were assigned using IMGT germline references. Any read was removed if the V/J assignment was weak (E-value above 1e-6), the CDR3 was missing, or the read contained stop codons, out-of-frame junctions, or ambiguous translated residues. V3J clonotypes were defined as sequences sharing an identical inferred V gene, J gene, and CDR3 amino acid sequence. To compute the percentage overlap between repertoires, the number of shared unique clonotypes was divided by the size of the smaller repertoire. RTK rarefaction, the Chao1 estimator, and Recon v2.1 estimates of unobserved clonotypes were used to assess repertoire richness. Generation probabilities for all TCRbeta clonotypes obtained by the gDNA method from a handful of donors were computed using OLGA. The table was pulled from immuneACCESS by TCRdb, which kept in-frame rearrangements only. Such tables lose some clones; where checked, under half of the loss comes from unresolved V genes, and the rest has no known cause. That table furnishes V, J and clone size, whereas the DNA furnished D and trimming. Within this sample are approximately 600,000 clones, with roughly 95% of them counted one time only. About 0.11% of the sample rests with the top ten.

CDR1 is given as LNHDA and CDR2 as SQIVND, both from the germline V gene (reference sequence). Trimming at the junction amounts to 1 base on V and 7 bases on J, and the germline ends lie 14 bases apart. Including the terminal cysteine and phenylalanine, the CDR3 comprises 15 residues. The kept DNA is CDR3 alone, 45 bases in frame from the first base. CD8 naive samples were CD45RO-negative cells positively selected for CCR7, giving a CD45RA+CCR7+ population that excluded TemRA cells. Donors were healthy HIV-negative adults with no recently reported acute infections or vaccinations. Only Caucasian adults living in Nashville, Tennessee, USA were represented among the donors. After blood collection by leukapheresis, PBMCs were isolated using Ficoll-Histopaque density gradient centrifugation and then cryopreserved in the vapor phase of liquid nitrogen. Analytical flow cytometry was used to check the purity and quantity of each magnetically sorted T cell population. Each sorted fraction had its genomic DNA isolated and then quantified by UV absorbance on a Nanodrop 2000c.

This sample was taken from a study of shared clonotypes between healthy human individuals (dated by TCRdb to 2018 to 2020). About the study as a whole: Two women and a few men aged 18 to 49 years were included in the cohort. The study deeply sequenced blood TCR repertoires of about five healthy adults to estimate repertoire size and the extent of clonotype sharing between individuals. Per donor, three plates each were used for CD4 naive and CD4 memory, two for CD8 naive, and one for CD8 memory. To increase sequencing depth and limit assay-specific biases, TCR repertoire library preparation and sequencing were carried out by different laboratories using diverse techniques. Between about 0.9 and 9 billion PBMCs per donor were obtained by leukapheresis. Summary of the overall study and its limitations: Naive subsets generally had larger estimated clonotype richness than memory subsets did. Compared with non-shared clonotypes, clonotypes shared by all four sorted-subset donors had higher generation probabilities. Pairwise subsampling indicated that sequencing depth was expected to affect the degree of clonotype sharing among donors. Sampling was restricted to blood, and TCR repertoires in tissue are likely to differ from TCR repertoires in blood. Incomplete sequencing was indicated by rarefaction of sorted-subset datasets, despite the large sequencing depth. The small number of donors limited the genetic and exposure-history diversity represented. When several donors were compared, the shared fraction of clonotypes was around 5% for naive CD4, about 4% for naive CD8, more than 2% for memory CD4, and roughly 0.4% for memory CD8.

This receptor was taken from a woman under 40 in good health. Sequenced material: naive CD8+ T cells sorted from blood. In light of the paper, this sample's cell subset or site label describes: CD45RA+CCR7+. Recombination connected TRBV19 to TRBJ2-1, with TRBD1 as a weak D call on 5 bases. The DNA sequence is TGTGCCAGTAGTATAGTGGGCGCAGGGTTTAATGAGCAGTTCTTC. Its protein product is CASSIVGAGFNEQFF.